These 17 T cell receptor beta chains were all obtained from the same sample, sequenced in a study of CD8 T cells in ankylosing spondylitis. Findings of the study overall: Ankylosing spondylitis blood appeared to be characterized by a TCR beta motif of several highly homologous variants.

No antigens are known for them. Via MiXCR, TCRdb re-called the 5' RACE reads, giving one row per CDR3 protein. The table has about 700,000 distinct CDR3 sequences, 15% to 20% seen once. Input material: blood, either unsorted or a sorted T cell fraction (not recorded which). Source of these receptors: a male donor with ankylosing spondylitis.

V gene TRBV20-1 combines with J gene TRBJ2-4, with 8 bases that match TRBD2. V lost 6 bases to trimming and J lost 8 bases; unmatched junction nucleotides: 12. The length of the CDR3 is 14 residues. Germline V gives CDR1 DFQATT, CDR2 SNEGSKA (reference sequence). The DNA for the CDR3 is TGCAGTGCCCGGACTAGCAGGCAGGATGACATTCAGTACTTC. It yields the protein CSARTSRQDDIQYF.

This clonotype was counted a few times. The chain links TRBV4-3 to TRBJ2-7; D is perhaps TRBD1 (6 bases). The V gene's germline CDR1 is LGHNA and CDR2 YSLEER. The CDR3 sequence is 13 residues long. The V end was cut by 2 bases, the J end by 5 bases, with 10 bases between. CDR3 residues: CASSQTGIHEQYF. Written as DNA, the CDR3 is TGCGCCAGCAGCCAAACAGGGATCCACGAGCAGTACTTC.

The chain joins TRBV5-1 to TRBJ2-4, with TRBD2 as a possible D gene (6 bases). Trimming left V 3 bases short and J 1 base short, with 23 bases between. The germline CDR1 and CDR2 sequences are SGHRS and YFSETQ. The CDR3 extends over 19 amino acids. The DNA of the CDR3 is TGCGCCAGCAGCTCGGATTACATTATGGGACTCGCGGCCAAAAACATTCAGTACTTC. Translation: CASSSDYIMGLAAKNIQYF.

The sample holds a few counts of this clonotype. The chain joins TRBV10-3 to TRBJ2-7; TRBD1 aligns across 10 bases. This CDR3 comprises 14 residues. Germline V gives CDR1 ENHRY, CDR2 SYGVKD. The junction had 9 bases not matched to a gene; V was cut back by 7 bases and J by 6 bases. CDR3 amino acids: CAITEGQGLFEQYF. CDR3 nucleotides: TGTGCCATCACCGAGGGACAGGGGCTTTTCGAGCAGTACTTC.

The chain is built from TRBV11-3 and TRBJ2-3, with 9 positions matching TRBD1. Looked up from germline, CDR1 is SGHNT and CDR2 is YENEEA. The CDR3 extends over 15 amino acids. V was pared by 5 bases and J by 4 bases, with 7 bases of the junction left unmatched. CDR3 nucleotides: TGTGCCAGCAGCGAACCGGGACAGGGCGCAGATACGCAGTATTTT. Translated: CASSEPGQGADTQYF.

This clonotype has ten or more counts. V and J are TRBV12-3 or TRBV12-4 and TRBJ2-7, with 7 bases matching TRBD2. The CDR3 extends over 15 amino acids. V lost 5 bases, J lost 1 base, and 8 bases stayed unmatched. The CDR3, as DNA: TGTGCCAGCAGTCGGGCAAAGGGAGGGTCCTACGAGCAGTACTTC. Encoded protein: CASSRAKGGSYEQYF.

This clonotype was detected a few times. The chain links TRBV5-6 to TRBJ2-3, with 15 bases fitting TRBD2. The CDR3 runs 16 residues. V gave up 4 bases and J gave up 4 bases; unmatched junction bases: 4. Germline assignment: CDR1 SGHDT and CDR2 YYEEEE. This CDR3 reads CASSTGLAGGPDTQYF. The CDR3, as DNA: TGTGCCAGCAGCACGGGACTAGCGGGAGGTCCAGATACGCAGTATTTT.

The chain carries TRBV27 and TRBJ2-7; no clear D. The CDR3 is 13 amino acids. Trimming shortened V by 5 bases and J by 2 bases, and 10 bases separated the two germline ends. Germline assignment: CDR1 MNHEY and CDR2 SMNVEV (reference sequence). The CDR3 spells CASSHGGTYEQYF. For the CDR3, the DNA is TGTGCCAGCAGTCACGGCGGCACCTACGAGCAGTACTTC.

This clonotype occurred once. The chain is built from TRBV25-1 and TRBJ2-7, with 8 bases that match TRBD1. The CDR3 has 15 amino acids. V was pared by 4 bases and J by 0 bases, with 5 bases of the junction left unmatched. The germline gives CDR1 MGHDK, CDR2 SYGVNS. In nucleotides, the CDR3 is TGTGCCAGCAGTGGGGGACAGGCGATCTCCTACGAGCAGTACTTC. Its translation: CASSGGQAISYEQYF.

The chain carries TRBV2 and TRBJ2-5, with 14 positions matching TRBD2. Germline trimming cut 8 bases from V and 1 base from J; bases unmatched to any gene: 6. CDR3 length: 16 residues. Germline-derived CDR1 and CDR2 are SNHLY and FYNNEI. CDR3 region: CASGPGLAGGQETQYF. The CDR3 DNA follows: TGTGCCAGCGGTCCCGGACTAGCGGGGGGCCAAGAGACCCAGTACTTC.

This clonotype was counted at least ten times. The J gene is TRBJ2-1, the V gene TRBV29-1; D may match TRBD1 or TRBD2 (5 bases each). CDR3 length: 16 residues. Germline CDR1 is SQVTM and CDR2 is ANQGSEA. V was trimmed by 4 bases and J by 4 bases, leaving 20 bases between them. CDR3 sequence: CSVVGTANRIYNEQFF. CDR3 DNA sequence: TGCAGCGTTGTAGGGACCGCTAATCGAATATACAATGAGCAGTTCTTC.

The rearrangement joins TRBV3-1 to TRBJ2-1; 7 bases are shared with TRBD2. From germline, CDR1 is LGHDT and CDR2 YNNKEL (reference sequence). CDR3 length equals 16 residues. J lost 9 bases, V lost 3 bases, and 14 bases had no gene match. The CDR3 loop is CASSQPDWGGGSEQFF. The CDR3 region has the DNA TGTGCCAGCAGCCAGCCCGATTGGGGTGGCGGGAGTGAGCAGTTCTTC.

The chain employs TRBV6-4 and TRBJ2-1; TRBD2 aligns across 9 bases. The CDR3 is 13 residues long. V shed 4 bases and J 9 bases; nucleotides not matched to a gene: 4. Germline-derived CDR1 and CDR2 are MRHNA and SNTAGT. For the CDR3, the DNA is TGTGCCAGCAGTGCCAGGCGGGAGGGTGAGCAGTTCTTC. Amino acid sequence: CASSARREGEQFF.

This clonotype appeared a few times. The chain joins TRBV6-5 to TRBJ2-7, with a possible D match to TRBD2 (5 bases). The CDR3 spans 12 residues. Trimming shortened V by 0 bases and J by 7 bases, and 7 bases separated the two germline ends. Germline CDR1 is MNHEY and CDR2 is SVGAGI. The CDR3 sequence: CASSYSGVEQYF. The CDR3 DNA sequence: TGTGCCAGCAGTTACTCCGGGGTGGAGCAGTACTTC.

The chain employs TRBV20-1 and TRBJ2-7; TRBD2 agrees at 8 bases. Germline V lookup: CDR1 DFQATT, CDR2 SNEGSKA (reference sequence). J was trimmed by 3 bases and V by 0 bases; bases with no gene match: 1. There are 13 residues in the CDR3. The CDR3 region is CSAREAGDYEQYF. The CDR3, as DNA: TGCAGTGCTAGAGAAGCGGGGGACTACGAGCAGTACTTC.

The chain combines TRBV20-1 with TRBJ1-1; TRBD1 agrees at 11 bases. Germline V gene sequence: CDR1 DFQATT, CDR2 SNEGSKA (reference sequence). The CDR3 loop spans 14 amino acids. The junction had 3 bases not matched to a gene; V was cut back by 5 bases and J by 1 base. The CDR3 region is CSAGTGGPNTEAFF. In nucleotides, the CDR3 is TGCAGTGCTGGGACAGGGGGGCCGAACACTGAAGCTTTCTTT.

The chain carries TRBV9 and TRBJ2-2; D not certain. V lost 0 bases, J lost 4 bases, and 10 bases lay in between. The CDR3 contains 15 residues. Germline V gene data show CDR1 as SGDLS and CDR2 as YYNGEE. CDR3: CASSVEPVRTGELFF. The CDR3 DNA reads TGTGCCAGCAGCGTAGAGCCAGTTCGCACCGGGGAGCTGTTTTTT.